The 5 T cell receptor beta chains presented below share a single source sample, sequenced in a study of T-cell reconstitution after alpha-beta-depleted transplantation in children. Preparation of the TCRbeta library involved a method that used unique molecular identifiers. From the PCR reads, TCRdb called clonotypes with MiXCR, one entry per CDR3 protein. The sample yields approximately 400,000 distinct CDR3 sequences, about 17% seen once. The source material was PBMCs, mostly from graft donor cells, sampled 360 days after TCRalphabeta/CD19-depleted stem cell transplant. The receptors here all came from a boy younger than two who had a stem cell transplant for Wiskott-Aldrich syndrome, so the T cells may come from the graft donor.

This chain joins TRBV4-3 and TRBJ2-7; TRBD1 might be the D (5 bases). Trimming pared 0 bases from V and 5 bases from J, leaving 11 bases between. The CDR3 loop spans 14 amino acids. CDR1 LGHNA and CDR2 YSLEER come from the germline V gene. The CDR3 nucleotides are TGCGCCAGCAGCCAAGAGGGGCTTAGTGACGAGCAGTACTTC. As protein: CASSQEGLSDEQYF.

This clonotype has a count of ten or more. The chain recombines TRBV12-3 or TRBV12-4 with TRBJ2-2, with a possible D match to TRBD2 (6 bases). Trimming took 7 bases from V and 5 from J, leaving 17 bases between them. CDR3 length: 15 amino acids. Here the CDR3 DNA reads TGTGCCAGCACCCCTTTCGGGGGAAGGACCGGGGAGCTGTTTTTT. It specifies CASTPFGGRTGELFF.

The CDR3 sequence: CASSFPGLNEKLFF. CDR3 sequence (DNA): TGTGCCAGCAGCTTCCCGGGCCTTAATGAAAAACTGTTTTTT. This sequence joins TRBV7-9 and TRBJ1-4; D call uncertain. The CDR3 runs to 14 residues. Trimming cost V 3 bases and J 4 bases, with 9 bases left between them. CDR1 is SEHNR and CDR2 is FQNEAQ in the germline V gene (reference sequence).

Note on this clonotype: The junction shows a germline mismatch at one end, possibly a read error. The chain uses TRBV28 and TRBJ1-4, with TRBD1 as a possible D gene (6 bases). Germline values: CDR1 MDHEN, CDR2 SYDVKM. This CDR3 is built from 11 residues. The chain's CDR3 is CASSFGRGVSF. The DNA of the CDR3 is TGTGCCAGCAGTTTTGGCAGGGGCGTCTCCTTT.

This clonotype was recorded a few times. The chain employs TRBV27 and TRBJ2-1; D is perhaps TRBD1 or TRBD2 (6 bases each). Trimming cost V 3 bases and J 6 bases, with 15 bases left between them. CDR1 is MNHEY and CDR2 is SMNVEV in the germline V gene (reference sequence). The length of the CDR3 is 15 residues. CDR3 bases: TGTGCCAGCAGTTTGAGGAACGGGGGCGGCAATGAGCAGTTCTTC. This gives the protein CASSLRNGGGNEQFF.